These 2 T cell receptor beta chains were sequenced from one sample in a study of CD8+ T cells in alopecia areata (dated by TCRdb to the late 2010s). In light of the paper, this sample's treatment or condition label describes: oral pan-JAK inhibitor, 5-10 mg twice daily. Receptors were amplified or captured by the immunoSEQ multiplex PCR assay. To provide template for TCR sequencing, every sample had RNA extracted and reverse transcribed into cDNA. This immuneACCESS table, as held by TCRdb, lists in-frame sequences with V and J called but not all clones. Of the missing ones, under half trace to an unresolved V gene in checked studies; the others have no known cause. The sample table holds about 200,000 clones, of which less than 45% were seen once. 0.48% of the sample is held by the ten biggest clonotypes. The material sequenced was CD4+ T cells sorted from blood, taken at approximately week 30, from a patient treated with tofacitinib. Source of these receptors: a human donor with alopecia areata.

There are a few counts of this clone. This chain links TRBV1 with TRBJ1-2; the table's TRBD1 call for D was not verified on the DNA. TRBV1 represents a pseudogene. The CDR3 loop spans 16 amino acids. The CDR3 is CTSSLRRDRGTCGYTF. DNA of the CDR3: TGCACCAGCAGCCTCCGGAGGGACAGGGGGACTTGTGGCTACACCTTC.

The rearrangement uses TRBV5-1 and TRBJ1-2; D remains unclear. This CDR3 has 14 amino acids. With 2 bases removed from V and 7 bases from J, the gap between germline ends came to 15 bases. Germline values: CDR1 SGHRS, CDR2 YFSETQ. CDR3 amino acids: CASSFWTESLGYTF. DNA of the CDR3: TGCGCCAGCAGCTTCTGGACGGAGTCTCTTGGCTACACCTTC. Full variable domain (remainder filled in from reference TRBV5-1 and TRBJ1-2): KAGVTQTPRYLIKTRGQQVTLSCSPISGHRSVSWYQQTPGQGLQFLFEYFSETQRNKGNFPGRFSGRQFSNSRSEMNVSTLELGDSALYLCASSFWTESLGYTFGSGTRLTVV.